Listed here are 20 T cell receptor beta chains from one sample, sequenced in a study of blood T cell repertoires in COVID-19. Sequencing used immunoSEQ multiplex PCR; TCRdb keeps in-frame clones, though not all of them. The sample holds hundreds of thousands of clones, 75% to 90% seen once. The material sequenced was PBMCs or T cells enriched from blood (not recorded which). Receptor source: a man younger than 35 who had recovered from COVID-19.

This clone was recorded only once. J is TRBJ2-1 and V is TRBV2; a weak D match, TRBD2 (5 bases). The V gene's germline CDR1 is SNHLY and CDR2 FYNNEI. V was clipped by 4 bases and J by 6 bases, with 19 bases between them. This CDR3 region has 16 residues. CDR3 bases: TGTGCCAGCAGTGTGAGGGCGAGAATGGGTGGCAATGAGCAGTTCTTC. It yields the protein CASSVRARMGGNEQFF.

V usage is TRBV9 and J usage is TRBJ2-1; 14 bases match TRBD2. V was clipped by 0 bases and J by 8 bases; unmatched bases: 4. This CDR3 region has 16 residues. CDR1 is SGDLS, CDR2 YYNGEE, per germline. This CDR3 is CASSVGTSGRTHEQFF. In DNA form, the CDR3 reads TGTGCCAGCAGCGTAGGGACTAGCGGGAGGACCCATGAGCAGTTCTTC.

This clone was observed a single time. The chain is built from TRBV9 and TRBJ1-5, with 9 bases that match TRBD1. After removal of 0 bases from V and 6 bases from J, the junction contained 4 bases not matched to a gene. Germline assignment: CDR1 SGDLS and CDR2 YYNGEE. This CDR3 spans 15 amino acids. CDR3 protein: CASSVGVGQGQPQHF. The CDR3 bases are TGTGCCAGCAGCGTAGGAGTGGGACAGGGTCAGCCCCAGCATTTT.

The chain carries TRBV6-2 or TRBV6-3 and TRBJ2-5, with 8 bases identical to TRBD2. This CDR3 region has 18 residues. V dropped 3 bases and J dropped 4; count of bases not matched to a gene: 16. Germline CDR1 reads MNHEY; CDR2 reads SVGEGT. DNA for the CDR3: TGTGCCAGCAGTTATGGAAGTGTGGGAGTGCGGGGGGCAGAGACCCAGTACTTC. It specifies CASSYGSVGVRGAETQYF.

The chain employs TRBV3-1 (or the pseudogene TRBV3-2) and TRBJ2-2, with 12 nucleotides matching TRBD2. Germline-derived CDR1 and CDR2 are LGHDT and YNNKEL (reference sequence). J lost 5 bases, V lost 0 bases, and 10 bases had no gene match. There are 19 residues in the CDR3. Written as DNA, the CDR3 is TGTGCCAGCAGCCAAGAGGTGCTAGCGGGAGGGCGTGGTACCGGGGAGCTGTTTTTT. As protein: CASSQEVLAGGRGTGELFF.

The J gene is TRBJ1-6, the V gene TRBV6-5, with D unresolved. Deletions cut 8 bases from V and 7 bases from J, with 9 bases between. This CDR3 contains 12 residues. The germline CDR1 and CDR2 sequences are MNHEY and SVGAGI. Here the CDR3 reads CASQPENSPLHF. Written as DNA, the CDR3 is TGTGCCAGCCAACCTGAGAATTCACCCCTCCACTTT.

DNA of the CDR3: TGTGCCAGCAGCTTAGAACTAGCGGGAGGGCCGTGGTTCTTC. This encodes CASSLELAGGPWFF. The rearrangement joins TRBV7-9 to TRBJ2-1; TRBD2 matches at 13 bases. Unmatched junction bases numbered 6, after V lost 1 base and J lost 15 bases. CDR3 length: 14 residues. The V gene's germline CDR1 is SEHNR and CDR2 FQNEAQ (reference sequence).

The chain recombines TRBV10-2 with TRBJ2-1; a weak D match, TRBD2 (6 bases). The CDR3 contains 14 residues. Germline V gives CDR1 WSHSY, CDR2 SAAADI. Trimming removed 6 bases at V and 5 bases at J, with 14 bases between. DNA for the CDR3: TGCGCCAGCAGGACGGGACTCGGCAACAATGAGCAGTTCTTC. This sequence encodes CASRTGLGNNEQFF.

V and J are TRBV4-1 and TRBJ2-1, with 15 bases lining up with TRBD2. This CDR3 has 20 residues. Germline trimming cut 1 base from V and 5 bases from J; bases unmatched to any gene: 12. CDR1 is MGHRA and CDR2 is YSYEKL in the germline V gene. CDR3 DNA: TGCGCCAGCAGCCAAGTGCCCTACCGGACTAGCGGGGGGGCGGACAATGAGCAGTTCTTC. Its translation: CASSQVPYRTSGGADNEQFF.

There are a few counts of this clone. The V call is TRBV5-4, the J call TRBJ2-2, with D perhaps TRBD1 (6 bases). CDR1 SGHNT and CDR2 YYREEE come from the germline V gene (reference sequence). The CDR3 sequence is 15 residues long. The ends were cut back, 0 bases at V and 6 bases at J, with 12 bases in the middle. The chain's CDR3 is CASSLDSGAPGELFF. The CDR3 DNA is TGTGCCAGCAGCTTGGATTCAGGGGCACCCGGGGAGCTGTTTTTT. Using reference TRBV5-4 and TRBJ2-2 for the parts outside the CDR3, the full variable domain is ETGVTQSPTHLIKTRGQQVTLRCSSQSGHNTVSWYQQALGQGPQFIFQYYREEENGRGNFPPRFSGLQFPNYSSELNVNALELDDSALYLCASSLDSGAPGELFFGEGSRLTVL.

The genes are TRBV4-1 and TRBJ2-6; TRBD1 matches at 9 bases. Germline assignment: CDR1 MGHRA and CDR2 YSYEKL. The CDR3 has 13 amino acids. Trimming cost V 1 base and J 11 bases; bases outside gene matches: 0. DNA of the CDR3: TGCGCCAGCAGCCAAGGACAGGGGGACGTCCTGACTTTC. It yields the protein CASSQGQGDVLTF.

This chain uses TRBV12-5 with TRBJ2-3, with 9 bases lining up with TRBD1. Germline-derived CDR1 and CDR2 are LGHNT and FRNRAP. The CDR3 covers 15 residues. V lost 6 bases to trimming and J lost 5 bases; unmatched junction nucleotides: 9. The CDR3 protein is CASGPSGQGLDTQYF. In DNA, the CDR3 is TGTGCTAGTGGCCCATCCGGACAGGGGTTAGATACGCAGTATTTT.

Points on this clone: One end of the junction is discordant with germline, which a read error may explain. The V and J genes are TRBV5-4 and TRBJ1-2, with 7 bases identical to TRBD1. The CDR3 covers 15 residues. Germline values: CDR1 SGHNT, CDR2 YYREEE (reference sequence). This CDR3 reads CASSYGERPGQLQSF. For the CDR3, the DNA is TGTGCCAGCAGCTACGGGGAAAGACCGGGACAGCTACAATCCTTC.

V usage is TRBV19 and J usage is TRBJ1-1, with a tentative D call TRBD1 (6 bases). The CDR3 covers 13 residues. The ends were cut back, 9 bases at V and 1 base at J, with 12 bases in the middle. CDR1 LNHDA and CDR2 SQIVND come from the germline V gene (reference sequence). The chain's CDR3 is CASTDRPNTEAFF. DNA for the CDR3: TGTGCCAGCACGGACAGACCGAACACTGAAGCTTTCTTT. The whole variable domain, remainder taken from reference TRBV19 and TRBJ1-1, is DGGITQSPKYLFRKEGQNVTLSCEQNLNHDAMYWYRQDPGQGLRLIYYSQIVNDFQKGDIAEGYSVSREKKESFPLTVTSAQKNPTAFYLCASTDRPNTEAFFGQGTRLTVV.

V gene TRBV5-1 combines with J gene TRBJ2-7; the D gene is possibly TRBD2 (6 bases). V dropped 3 bases and J dropped 0 bases, with 13 bases sitting between them. CDR1 is SGHRS and CDR2 is YFSETQ in the germline V gene. The CDR3 covers 15 residues. The DNA for the CDR3 is TGCGCCAGCAGCTGGGCGGGGACGAGCTCCTACGAGCAGTACTTC. Protein sequence: CASSWAGTSSYEQYF.

The chain couples TRBV9 to TRBJ2-1; 9 bases are a match to TRBD2. Trimming at V came to 0 bases and at J to 2 bases, leaving 6 bases not matched to a gene. Germline values: CDR1 SGDLS, CDR2 YYNGEE. This CDR3 region has 17 residues. CDR3 DNA: TGTGCCAGCAGCGTAGGGCTAGCGGGGACCACCTACAATGAGCAGTTCTTC. Encoded protein: CASSVGLAGTTYNEQFF.

The chain uses TRBV7-6 and TRBJ1-3; D is unclear. The CDR3 covers 17 residues. Trimming took off 5 bases at V and 0 bases at J, with 17 bases between the two ends. Germline assignment: CDR1 SGHVS and CDR2 FNYEAQ. The CDR3 DNA reads TGTGCCAGCAGCGAAAAGGTCAGAGCGGACTCTGGAAACACCATATATTTT. Translation: CASSEKVRADSGNTIYF. The full variable domain, its missing parts supplied by reference TRBV7-6 and TRBJ1-3, is GAGVSQSPRYKVTKRGQDVALRCDPISGHVSLYWYRQALGQGPEFLTYFNYEAQQDKSGLPNDRFSAERPEGSISTLTIQRTEQRDSAMYRCASSEKVRADSGNTIYFGEGSWLTVV.

The chain is built from TRBV19 and TRBJ2-1; 14 bases are a match to TRBD2. CDR1 is LNHDA, CDR2 SQIVND, per germline (reference sequence). The CDR3 runs 15 residues. Losses at the gene ends were 5 bases for V and 8 bases for J; bases not matched to a gene: 5. CDR3 in DNA: TGTGCCAGTAGTGTGACTAGCGGGGGGGCCGATGAGCAGTTCTTC. This encodes CASSVTSGGADEQFF.

The rearrangement joins TRBV7-9 to TRBJ1-5; 8 bases align to TRBD1. Per the germline V gene, CDR1 is SEHNR and CDR2 is FQNEAQ (reference sequence). This CDR3 spans 15 amino acids. J was trimmed by 7 bases and V by 1 base; bases with no gene match: 6. CDR3 DNA: TGTGCCAGCAGCTTAGGGGACAGGCCTAGCCAGCCCCAGCATTTT. Amino acid sequence: CASSLGDRPSQPQHF.

V and J are TRBV5-4 and TRBJ1-1; 7 bases align to TRBD1. Germline CDR1 and CDR2: SGHNT and YYREEE (reference sequence). CDR3 length: 14 residues. V shed 0 bases and J 5 bases; nucleotides not matched to a gene: 4. The CDR3 nucleotides are TGTGCCAGCAGCTTGGACCTACAGGGGACTGAAGCTTTCTTT. Its translation is CASSLDLQGTEAFF.